This TCR beta chain was obtained from a study of shared clonotypes between healthy human individuals. Findings and limits, study-wide: Only blood samples were collected, and tissue repertoires likely differ. A generally larger estimated richness was seen in naive subsets than in memory subsets.

Deletions cut 1 base from V and 1 base from J, with 11 bases between. Germline V gene data show CDR1 as SGHTA and CDR2 as FQGNSA. The CDR3 contains 15 residues. Each subset's genomic DNA was shared equally among a number of immunoSEQ plates. Sorted-subset replicate PCRs used around 200 ng DNA, some 33,000 T cell genomes. The protocol was immunoSEQ multiplex PCR, while the TCRdb copy is restricted to in-frame clones and leaves out a portion. The sample consists of around 650,000 clones, 95% to 97% of them appearing once. Comments on this clone: Its target is unknown.

CD45RO-negative cells were positively selected for CCR7, leaving out terminally differentiated effector memory CD45RA+ cells. The chain uses TRBV7-2 and TRBJ2-7; D tentatively fits TRBD1 or TRBD2 (5 bases each). What was sequenced was naive CD8+ T cells sorted from blood. The clonotype comes from a woman aged 30 to 39 in good health. The CDR3 here is CASSLDMWGSYEQYF. In DNA form, the CDR3 reads TGTGCCAGCAGCTTAGATATGTGGGGGTCCTACGAGCAGTACTTC.